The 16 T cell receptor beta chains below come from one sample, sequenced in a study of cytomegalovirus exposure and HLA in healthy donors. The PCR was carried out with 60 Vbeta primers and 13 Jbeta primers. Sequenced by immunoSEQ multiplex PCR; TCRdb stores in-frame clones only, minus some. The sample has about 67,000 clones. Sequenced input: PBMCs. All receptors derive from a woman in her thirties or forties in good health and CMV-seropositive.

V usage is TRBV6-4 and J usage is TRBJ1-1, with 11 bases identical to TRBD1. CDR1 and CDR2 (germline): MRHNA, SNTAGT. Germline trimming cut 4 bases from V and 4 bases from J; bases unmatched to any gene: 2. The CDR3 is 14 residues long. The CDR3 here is CASSAGTGGTEAFF. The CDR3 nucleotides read TGTGCCAGCAGTGCCGGGACAGGGGGCACTGAAGCTTTCTTT.

CDR3 sequence: CASGGEGFNQPQHF. The CDR3 DNA follows: TGTGCCAGCGGGGGGGAGGGATTCAATCAGCCCCAGCATTTT. V usage is TRBV9 and J usage is TRBJ1-5, with D tentatively TRBD1 (5 bases). Germline-derived CDR1 and CDR2 are SGDLS and YYNGEE. This CDR3 is built from 14 residues. Trimming took off 7 bases at V and 3 bases at J, with 14 bases between the two ends. Drawing the rest from reference TRBV9 and TRBJ1-5, the complete variable domain is DSGVTQTPKHLITATGQRVTLRCSPRSGDLSVYWYQQSLDQGLQFLIQYYNGEERAKGNILERFSAQQFPDLHSELNLSSLELGDSALYFCASGGEGFNQPQHFGDGTRLSIL.

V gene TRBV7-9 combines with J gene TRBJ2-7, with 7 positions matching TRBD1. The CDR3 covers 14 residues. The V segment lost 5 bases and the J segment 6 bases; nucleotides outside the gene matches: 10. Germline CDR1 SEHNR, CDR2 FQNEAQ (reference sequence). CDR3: CASSPRQGSSEQYF. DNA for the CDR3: TGTGCCAGCAGCCCCCGACAGGGATCAAGCGAGCAGTACTTC.

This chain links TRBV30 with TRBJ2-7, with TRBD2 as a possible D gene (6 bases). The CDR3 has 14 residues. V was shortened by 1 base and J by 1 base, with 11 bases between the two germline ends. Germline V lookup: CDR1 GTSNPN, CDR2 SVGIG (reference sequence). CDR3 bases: TGTGCCTGGAGTGGGGGAGGCCGATCCTACGAGCAGTACTTC. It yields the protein CAWSGGGRSYEQYF.

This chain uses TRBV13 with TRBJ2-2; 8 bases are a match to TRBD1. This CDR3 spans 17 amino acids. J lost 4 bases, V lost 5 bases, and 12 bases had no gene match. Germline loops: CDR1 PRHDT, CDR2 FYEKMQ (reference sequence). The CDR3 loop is CASSPEPGQEITGELFF. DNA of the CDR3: TGTGCCAGCAGCCCAGAACCGGGACAGGAGATCACCGGGGAGCTGTTTTTT.

The CDR3 spells CATRRGERSPLHF. DNA of the CDR3: TGTGCCACCCGGCGCGGGGAACGTTCACCCCTCCACTTT. The chain combines TRBV6-5 with TRBJ1-6; D remains unclear. There are 13 residues in the CDR3. Trimming took off 10 bases at V and 9 bases at J, with 16 bases between the two ends. Germline CDR1 and CDR2: MNHEY and SVGAGI.

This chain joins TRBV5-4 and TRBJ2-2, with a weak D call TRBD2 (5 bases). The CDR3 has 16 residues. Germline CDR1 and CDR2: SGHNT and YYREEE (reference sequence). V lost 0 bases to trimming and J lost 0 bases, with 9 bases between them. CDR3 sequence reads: CASSLERVSNTGELFF. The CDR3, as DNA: TGTGCCAGCAGCTTGGAGAGGGTCTCGAACACCGGGGAGCTGTTTTTT.

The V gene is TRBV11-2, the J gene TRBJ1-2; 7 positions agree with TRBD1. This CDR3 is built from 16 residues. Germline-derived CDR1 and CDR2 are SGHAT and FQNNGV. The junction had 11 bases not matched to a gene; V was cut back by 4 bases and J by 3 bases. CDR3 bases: TGTGCCAGCAGCTCCGGGGGACAGAACCAACACTATGGCTACACCTTC. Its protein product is CASSSGGQNQHYGYTF.

As DNA, the CDR3 is TGTGCCAGCAGTTTCCTAATAAGCGGGTCCGGGTACGAGCAGTACTTC. Encoded protein: CASSFLISGSGYEQYF. The chain has TRBV27 and TRBJ2-7; possibly TRBD2 for D (6 bases). In germline, CDR1 is MNHEY, CDR2 SMNVEV (reference sequence). V lost 3 bases and J 4 bases, leaving 19 bases between the germline ends. The CDR3 contains 16 residues.

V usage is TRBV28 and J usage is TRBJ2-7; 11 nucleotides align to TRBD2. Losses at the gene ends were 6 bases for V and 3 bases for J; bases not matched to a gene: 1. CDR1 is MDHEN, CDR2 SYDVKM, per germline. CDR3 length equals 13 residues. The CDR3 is CASRGTSGYEQYF. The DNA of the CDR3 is TGTGCCAGCAGGGGGACTAGCGGCTACGAGCAGTACTTC. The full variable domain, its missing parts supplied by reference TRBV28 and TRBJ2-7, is DVKVTQSSRYLVKRTGEKVFLECVQDMDHENMFWYRQDPGLGLRLIYFSYDVKMKEKGDIPEGYSVSREKKERFSLILESASTNQTSMYLCASRGTSGYEQYFGPGTRLTVT.

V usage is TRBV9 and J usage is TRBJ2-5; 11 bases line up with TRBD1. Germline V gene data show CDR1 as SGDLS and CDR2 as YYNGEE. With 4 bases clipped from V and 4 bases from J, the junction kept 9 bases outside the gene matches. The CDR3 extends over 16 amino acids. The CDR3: CASSPGQGARVETQYF. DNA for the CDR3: TGTGCCAGCAGCCCCGGACAGGGGGCGCGAGTAGAGACCCAGTACTTC.

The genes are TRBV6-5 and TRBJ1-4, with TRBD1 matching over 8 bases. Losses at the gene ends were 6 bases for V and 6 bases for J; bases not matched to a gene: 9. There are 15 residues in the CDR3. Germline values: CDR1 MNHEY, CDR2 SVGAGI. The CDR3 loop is CASSRTGKIHEKLFF. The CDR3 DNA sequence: TGTGCCAGCAGCCGGACAGGGAAGATTCATGAAAAACTGTTTTTT.

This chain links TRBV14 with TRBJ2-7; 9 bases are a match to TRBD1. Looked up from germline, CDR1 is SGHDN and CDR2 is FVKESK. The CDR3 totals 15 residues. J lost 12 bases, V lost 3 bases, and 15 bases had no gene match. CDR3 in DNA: TGTGCCAGCAGCCAGCCGAGACAGGGGGGTTTTCCGATGTACTTC. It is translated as CASSQPRQGGFPMYF. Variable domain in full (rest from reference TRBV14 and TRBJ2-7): EAGVTQFPSHSVIEKGQTVTLRCDPISGHDNLYWYRRVMGKEIKFLLHFVKESKQDESGMPNNRFLAERTGGTYSTLKVQPAELEDSGVYFCASSQPRQGGFPMYFGPGTRLTVT.

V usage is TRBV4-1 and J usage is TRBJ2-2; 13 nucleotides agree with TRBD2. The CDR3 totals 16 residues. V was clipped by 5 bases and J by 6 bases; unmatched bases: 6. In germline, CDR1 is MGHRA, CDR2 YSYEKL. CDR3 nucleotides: TGCGCCAGCAGCACTATACTAGCGGGAGGGCCCGGGGAGCTGTTTTTT. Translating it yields CASSTILAGGPGELFF.

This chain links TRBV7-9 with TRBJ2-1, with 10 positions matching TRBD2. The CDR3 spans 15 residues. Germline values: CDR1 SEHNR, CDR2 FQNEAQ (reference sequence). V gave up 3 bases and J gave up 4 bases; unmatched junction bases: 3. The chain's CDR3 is CASSFSGRIYNEQFF. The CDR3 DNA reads TGTGCCAGCAGCTTTAGCGGGAGGATTTACAATGAGCAGTTCTTC.

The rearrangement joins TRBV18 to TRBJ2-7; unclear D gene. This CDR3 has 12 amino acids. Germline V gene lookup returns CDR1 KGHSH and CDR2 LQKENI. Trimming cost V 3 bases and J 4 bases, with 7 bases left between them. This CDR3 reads CASSPLNYEQYF. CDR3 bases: TGTGCCAGCTCACCGCTAAATTACGAGCAGTACTTC.